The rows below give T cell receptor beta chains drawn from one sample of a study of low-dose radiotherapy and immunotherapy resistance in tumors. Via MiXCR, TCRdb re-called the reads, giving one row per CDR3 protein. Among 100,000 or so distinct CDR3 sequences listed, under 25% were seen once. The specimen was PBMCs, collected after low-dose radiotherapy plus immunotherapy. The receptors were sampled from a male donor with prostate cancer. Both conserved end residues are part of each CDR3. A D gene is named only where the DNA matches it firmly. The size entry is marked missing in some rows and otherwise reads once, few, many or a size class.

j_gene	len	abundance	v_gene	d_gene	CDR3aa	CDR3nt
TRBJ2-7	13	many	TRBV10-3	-	CAISESPIHEQYF	TGTGCCATCAGTGAGTCCCCTATTCACGAGCAGTACTTC
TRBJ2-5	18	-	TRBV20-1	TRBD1	CSASESLWDRQYQETQYF	TGCAGTGCTAGTGAGTCCCTATGGGACAGGCAGTACCAAGAGACCCAGTACTTC
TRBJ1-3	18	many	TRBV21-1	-	CASSKIARGLPAGNTIYF	TGTGCCAGCAGCAAAATTGCCAGGGGTCTTCCCGCTGGAAACACCATATATTTT
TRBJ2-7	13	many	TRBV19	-	CASSMGLHYEQYF	TGTGCCAGTAGTATGGGACTCCACTACGAGCAGTACTTC
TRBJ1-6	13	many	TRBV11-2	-	CASSLERAGSLHF	TGTGCCAGCAGCTTAGAAAGGGCGGGCTCTCTCCACTTT
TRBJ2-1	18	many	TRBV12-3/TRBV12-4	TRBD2	CASSLEGGGAGGRDEQFF	TGTGCCAGCAGTTTAGAAGGTGGCGGGGCGGGGGGCCGAGATGAGCAGTTCTTC
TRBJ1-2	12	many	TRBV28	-	CASTRANYGYTF	TGTGCCAGCACAAGGGCGAACTATGGCTACACCTTC
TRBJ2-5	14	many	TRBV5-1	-	CASSGTEARETQYF	TGCGCCAGCAGCGGTACAGAGGCGCGGGAGACCCAGTACTTC
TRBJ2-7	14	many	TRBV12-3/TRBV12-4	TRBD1	CASSLGDRGYEQYF	TGTGCCAGCAGTTTAGGGGACAGGGGCTACGAGCAGTACTTC
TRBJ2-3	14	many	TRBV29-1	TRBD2	CSVSPSGRGDTQYF	TGCAGCGTTTCCCCTAGCGGTCGGGGGGATACGCAGTATTTT
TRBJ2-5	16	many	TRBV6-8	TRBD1	CASSRNPGTGGETQYF	TGTGCCAGCAGCAGGAACCCCGGGACAGGGGGAGAGACCCAGTACTTC
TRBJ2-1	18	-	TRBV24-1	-	CATSDLANGADAIDEQFF	TGTGCCACCAGTGATTTAGCCAATGGGGCGGATGCTATTGATGAGCAGTTCTTC
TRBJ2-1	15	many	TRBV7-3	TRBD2	CASSAPGLAGLGQFF	TGTGCCAGCAGCGCACCGGGACTAGCGGGGCTTGGGCAGTTCTTC
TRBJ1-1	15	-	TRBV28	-	CASTPPGRVNTEAFF	TGTGCCAGCACCCCCCCCGGGAGGGTGAACACTGAAGCTTTCTTT
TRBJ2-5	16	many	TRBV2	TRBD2	CASSQPGGPWKETQYF	TGTGCCAGCAGCCAACCGGGGGGGCCTTGGAAGGAGACCCAGTACTTC
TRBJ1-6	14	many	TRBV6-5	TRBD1	CASSSGTANSPLHF	TGTGCCAGCAGTTCCGGGACAGCCAATTCACCCCTCCACTTT
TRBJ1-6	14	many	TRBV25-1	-	CASSEWGGHSPLHF	TGTGCCAGCAGTGAATGGGGGGGGCATTCACCCCTCCACTTT
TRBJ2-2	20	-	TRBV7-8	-	CASSGWDRGRTGELFFFFFF	-
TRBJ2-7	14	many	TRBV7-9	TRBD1	CASSSRDRAYEQYF	TGTGCCAGCAGCTCCCGGGACAGGGCCTACGAGCAGTACTTC
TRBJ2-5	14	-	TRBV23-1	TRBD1	CASRFDRDGETQYF	TGCGCCAGCAGGTTCGACAGGGACGGGGAGACCCAGTACTTC
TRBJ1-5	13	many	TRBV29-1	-	CSVEEGPDQPQHF	TGCAGCGTTGAAGAAGGACCCGATCAGCCCCAGCATTTT
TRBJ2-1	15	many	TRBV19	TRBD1	CASNSGTGGKDEQFF	TGTGCCAGCAACTCCGGGACAGGGGGTAAGGATGAGCAGTTCTTC
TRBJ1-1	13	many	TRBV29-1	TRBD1	CSVRDSMNTEAFF	TGCAGCGTCCGGGACAGCATGAACACTGAAGCTTTCTTT
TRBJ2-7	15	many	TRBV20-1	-	CSARGGRGTSYEQYF	TGCAGTGCTAGAGGGGGGAGGGGGACTTCCTACGAGCAGTACTTC
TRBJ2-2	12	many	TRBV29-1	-	CSAQGGTGELFF	TGCAGCGCACAGGGCGGCACCGGGGAGCTGTTTTTT
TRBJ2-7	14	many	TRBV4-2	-	CASSPRSSRGEQYF	TGTGCCAGCAGCCCCCGGTCCTCCCGGGGCGAGCAGTACTTC
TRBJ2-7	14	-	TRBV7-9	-	CASSLGLNSYEQYF	TGTGCCAGCAGCTTAGGACTGAACAGCTACGAGCAGTACTTC
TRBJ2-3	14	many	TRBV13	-	CATQPNPSTDTQYF	TGTGCCACGCAGCCGAACCCTAGCACAGATACGCAGTATTTT
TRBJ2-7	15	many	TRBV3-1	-	CASSPPFGASYEQYF	TGTGCCAGCAGCCCCCCTTTCGGGGCGTCCTACGAGCAGTACTTC
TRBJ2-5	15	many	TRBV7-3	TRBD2	CASSPLAGGGETQYF	TGTGCCAGCAGCCCCTTAGCGGGGGGGGGGGAGACCCAGTACTTC
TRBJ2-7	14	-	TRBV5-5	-	CASSLDNLPYEQYF	TGTGCCAGCAGCTTGGACAATTTACCCTACGAGCAGTACTTC
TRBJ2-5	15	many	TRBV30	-	CAWSVPPRGQETQYF	TGTGCCTGGAGTGTACCGCCCCGAGGCCAAGAGACCCAGTACTTC
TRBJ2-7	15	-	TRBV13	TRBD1	CASSPLDRVGGEQYF	TGTGCCAGCAGCCCACTGGACAGGGTTGGAGGCGAGCAGTACTTC
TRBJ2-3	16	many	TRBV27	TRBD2	CASSLGPSGGPDTQYF	TGTGCCAGCAGTTTAGGTCCTAGCGGGGGCCCTGATACGCAGTATTTT
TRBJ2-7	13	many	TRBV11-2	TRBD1	CASHGLGGPGQYF	TGTGCCAGCCATGGGCTAGGGGGCCCCGGGCAGTACTTC
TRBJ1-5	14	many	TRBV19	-	CASSILDSNQPQHF	TGTGCCAGTAGTATTTTGGATAGCAATCAGCCCCAGCATTTT
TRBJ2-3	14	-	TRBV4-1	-	CASSQETRGHTQYF	TGCGCCAGCAGCCAAGAAACGAGGGGACATACGCAGTATTTT
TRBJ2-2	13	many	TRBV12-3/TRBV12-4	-	CASARGGSGELFF	TGTGCCAGCGCTCGGGGTGGATCCGGGGAGCTGTTTTTT
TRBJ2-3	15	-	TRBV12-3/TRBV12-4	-	CASSLYTGYTDTQYF	TGTGCCAGCAGTTTATACACGGGGTATACAGATACGCAGTATTTT
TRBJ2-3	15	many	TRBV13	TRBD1	CASSLRTGDTDTQYF	TGTGCCAGCAGCCTACGGACAGGAGACACAGATACGCAGTATTTT
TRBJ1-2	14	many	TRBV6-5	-	CASSQSRQLYGYTF	TGTGCCAGCAGCCAAAGCCGACAGCTCTATGGCTACACCTTC
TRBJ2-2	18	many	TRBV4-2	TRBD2	CASSQEITASGGTGELFF	TGTGCCAGCAGCCAAGAAATCACAGCTAGCGGGGGAACCGGGGAGCTGTTTTTT
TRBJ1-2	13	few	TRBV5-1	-	CASSPDGREGYTF	TGCGCCAGCAGCCCGGATGGCAGGGAGGGCTACACCTTC
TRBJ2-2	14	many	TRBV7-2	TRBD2	CASSPLATTGELFF	TGTGCCAGCAGCCCACTAGCGACCACCGGGGAGCTGTTTTTT
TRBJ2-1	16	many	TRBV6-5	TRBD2	CASSSGGARSYNEQFF	TGTGCCAGCAGTTCGGGAGGGGCCCGCTCCTACAATGAGCAGTTCTTC
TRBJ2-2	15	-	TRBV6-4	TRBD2	CASSELAGYTGELFF	TGTGCCAGCAGTGAACTAGCGGGATATACCGGGGAGCTGTTTTTT
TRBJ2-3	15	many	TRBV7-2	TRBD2	CASSLGSGGIDTQYF	TGTGCCAGCAGCTTAGGCAGCGGGGGGATAGATACGCAGTATTTT
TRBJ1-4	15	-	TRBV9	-	CASSVGAIRGEKLFF	TGTGCCAGCAGCGTAGGGGCGATCCGTGGTGAAAAACTGTTTTTT
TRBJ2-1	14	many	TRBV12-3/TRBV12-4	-	CASSLVLGYNEQFF	TGTGCCAGCAGTTTAGTGTTGGGGTACAATGAGCAGTTCTTC
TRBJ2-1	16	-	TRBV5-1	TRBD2	CASSPTTSGIWNEQFF	TGCGCCAGCAGCCCAACGACTAGCGGGATTTGGAATGAGCAGTTCTTC
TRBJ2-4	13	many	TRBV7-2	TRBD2	CASSTLAGGLQYF	TGTGCCAGCAGCACCCTAGCGGGGGGGCTTCAGTACTTC
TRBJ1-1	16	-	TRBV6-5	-	CASSYSSSGGDTEAFF	TGTGCCAGCAGTTACTCGAGTAGCGGTGGCGACACTGAAGCTTTCTTT
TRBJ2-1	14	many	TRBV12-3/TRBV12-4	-	CASRDEFTYNEQFF	TGTGCCAGCAGGGACGAATTCACCTACAATGAGCAGTTCTTC